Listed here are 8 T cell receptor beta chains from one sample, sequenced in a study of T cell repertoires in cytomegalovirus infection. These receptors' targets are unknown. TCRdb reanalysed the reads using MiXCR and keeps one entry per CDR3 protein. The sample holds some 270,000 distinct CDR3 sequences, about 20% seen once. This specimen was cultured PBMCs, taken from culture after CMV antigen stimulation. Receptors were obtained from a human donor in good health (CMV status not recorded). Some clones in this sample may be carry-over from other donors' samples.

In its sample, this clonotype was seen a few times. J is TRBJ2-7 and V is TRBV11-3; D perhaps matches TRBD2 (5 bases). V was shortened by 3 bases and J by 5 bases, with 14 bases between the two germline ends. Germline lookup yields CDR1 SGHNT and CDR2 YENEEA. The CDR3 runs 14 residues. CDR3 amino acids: CASSFGLLPNEQYF. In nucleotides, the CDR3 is TGTGCCAGCAGCTTCGGACTCCTCCCCAACGAGCAGTACTTC.

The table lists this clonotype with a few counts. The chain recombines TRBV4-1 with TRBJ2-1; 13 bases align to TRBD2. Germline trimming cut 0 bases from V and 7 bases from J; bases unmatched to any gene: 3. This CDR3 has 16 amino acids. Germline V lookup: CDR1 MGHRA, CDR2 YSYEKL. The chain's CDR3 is CASSQDTGLAGNEQFF. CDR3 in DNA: TGCGCCAGCAGCCAAGATACGGGACTAGCGGGAAATGAGCAGTTCTTC.

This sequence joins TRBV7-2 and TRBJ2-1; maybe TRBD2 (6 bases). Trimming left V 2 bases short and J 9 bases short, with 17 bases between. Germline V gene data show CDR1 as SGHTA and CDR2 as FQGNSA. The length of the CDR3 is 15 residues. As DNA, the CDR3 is TGTGCCAGCAGCTTATCTCTAGCGCTGTGGGGTGAGCAGTTCTTC. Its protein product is CASSLSLALWGEQFF. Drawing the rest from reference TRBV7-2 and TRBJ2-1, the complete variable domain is GAGVSQSPSNKVTEKGKDVELRCDPISGHTALYWYRQSLGQGLEFLIYFQGNSAPDKSGLPSDRFSAERTGGSVSTLTIQRTQQEDSAVYLCASSLSLALWGEQFFGPGTRLTVL.

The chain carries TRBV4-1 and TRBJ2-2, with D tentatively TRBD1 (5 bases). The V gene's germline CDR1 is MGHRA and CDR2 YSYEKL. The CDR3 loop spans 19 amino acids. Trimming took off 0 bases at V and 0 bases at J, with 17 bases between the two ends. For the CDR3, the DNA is TGCGCCAGCAGCCAAGATCTAGGGGCACTCGTCGCGAACACCGGGGAGCTGTTTTTT. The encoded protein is CASSQDLGALVANTGELFF.

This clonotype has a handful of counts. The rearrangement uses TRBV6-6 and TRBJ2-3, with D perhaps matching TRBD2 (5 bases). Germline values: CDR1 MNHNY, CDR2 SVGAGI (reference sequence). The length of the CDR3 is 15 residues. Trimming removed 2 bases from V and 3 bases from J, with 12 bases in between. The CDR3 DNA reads TGTGCCAGCAGTTACGAGGGTTTCGGGACAGATACGCAGTATTTT. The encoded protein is CASSYEGFGTDTQYF.

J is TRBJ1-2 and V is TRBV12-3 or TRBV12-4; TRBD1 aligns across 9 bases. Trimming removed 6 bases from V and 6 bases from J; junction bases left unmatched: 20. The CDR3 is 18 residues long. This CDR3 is CASRQVPGQGAVPHGYTF. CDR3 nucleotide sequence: TGTGCCAGCAGACAAGTCCCGGGACAGGGAGCAGTCCCCCATGGCTACACCTTC.

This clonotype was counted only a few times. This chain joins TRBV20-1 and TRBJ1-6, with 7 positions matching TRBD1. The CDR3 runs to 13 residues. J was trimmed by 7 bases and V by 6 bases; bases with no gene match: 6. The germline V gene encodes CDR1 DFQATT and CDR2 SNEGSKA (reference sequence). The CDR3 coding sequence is TGCAGTGCGGCGGGACAGCAGAATTCACCCCTCCACTTT. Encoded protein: CSAAGQQNSPLHF.

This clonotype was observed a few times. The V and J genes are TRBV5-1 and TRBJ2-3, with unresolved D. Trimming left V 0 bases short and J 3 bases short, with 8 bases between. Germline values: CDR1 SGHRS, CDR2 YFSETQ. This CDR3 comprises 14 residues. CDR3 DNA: TGCGCCAGCAGCTTGGGGTACCCGACAGATACGCAGTATTTT. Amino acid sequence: CASSLGYPTDTQYF.